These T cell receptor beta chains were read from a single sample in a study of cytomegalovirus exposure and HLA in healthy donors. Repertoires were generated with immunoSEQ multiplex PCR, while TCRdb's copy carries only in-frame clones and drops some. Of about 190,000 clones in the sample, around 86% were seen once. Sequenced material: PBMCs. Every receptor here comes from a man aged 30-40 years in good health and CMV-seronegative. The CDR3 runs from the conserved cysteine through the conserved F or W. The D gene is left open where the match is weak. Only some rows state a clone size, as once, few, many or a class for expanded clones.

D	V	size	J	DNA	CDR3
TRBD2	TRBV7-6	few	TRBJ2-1	TGTGCCAGCAGCTTAGTTGGCGGGGGGGATGAGCAGTTCTTC	CASSLVGGGDEQFF
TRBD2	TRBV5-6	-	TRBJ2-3	TGTGCCAGCAGCCCAAAGGGAGCGGGAGGGGGTACGCAGTATTTT	CASSPKGAGGGTQYF
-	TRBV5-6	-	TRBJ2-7	TGTGCCAGCAGCTTAAACCACCGTAGCGAGCAGTACTTC	CASSLNHRSEQYF
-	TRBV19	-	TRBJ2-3	TGTGCCAGTAGTATTCGTTGGCAAAGCGGGACAGATACGCAGTATTTT	CASSIRWQSGTDTQYF
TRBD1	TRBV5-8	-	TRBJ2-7	TGTGCCAGCAGCTTGGGACAGGGTTATGGCGAGCAGTACTTC	CASSLGQGYGEQYF
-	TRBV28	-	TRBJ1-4	TGTGCCAGCAGCTTGGGGGGGGCAACTAATGAAAAACTGTTTTTT	CASSLGGATNEKLFF
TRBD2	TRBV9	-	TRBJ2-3	TGTGCCAGCAGCGTTAGCGGGAGGGCAGATACGCAGTATTTT	CASSVSGRADTQYF
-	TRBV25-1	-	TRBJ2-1	TGTGCCAGCAAAGACTCCGCCTCCTACAATGAGCAGTTCTTC	CASKDSASYNEQFF
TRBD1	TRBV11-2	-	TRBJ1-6	TGTGCCAGCAGCTACTCATCAGGACAGGTTAATTCACCCCTCCACTTT	CASSYSSGQVNSPLHF
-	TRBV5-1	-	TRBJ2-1	TGCGCCAGCAGCGTCCCGATGAGTTCACTAGTCAATGAGCAGTTCTTC	CASSVPMSSLVNEQFF
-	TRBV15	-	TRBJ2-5	TGTGCCACCAGCAGAGCCGAAGAGACCCAGTACTTC	CATSRAEETQYF
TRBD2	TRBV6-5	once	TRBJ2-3	TGTGCCAGCAGCCTAGCGGGGGGCGGGGATACGCAGTATTTT	CASSLAGGGDTQYF
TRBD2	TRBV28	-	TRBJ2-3	TGTGCCAGCAGTCTGACTAGCGGGGGGGCGGATACGCAGTATTTT	CASSLTSGGADTQYF
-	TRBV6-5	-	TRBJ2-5	TGTGCCAGCAGCCTCCTGGGCGAGACCCAGTACTTC	CASSLLGETQYF
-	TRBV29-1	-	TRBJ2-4	TGCAGCGTGTACGCGACAGGGAGGACCAAAAACATTCAGTACTTC	CSVYATGRTKNIQYF
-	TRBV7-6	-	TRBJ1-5	TGTGCCAGCAGCTTTTCGCGACACGATCAGCCCCAGCATTTT	CASSFSRHDQPQHF
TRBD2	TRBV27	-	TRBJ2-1	TGTGCCAGCAAAGAAGCGGGGGGATACAATGAGCAGTTCTTC	CASKEAGGYNEQFF
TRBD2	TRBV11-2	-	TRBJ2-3	TGTGCCAGCAGCTTAGAACTAGCGGGGACTAATACGCAGTATTTT	CASSLELAGTNTQYF
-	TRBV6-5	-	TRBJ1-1	TGTGCCAGCAGTTCCCCGAGCGGGACAAACACTGAAGCTTTCTTT	CASSSPSGTNTEAFF
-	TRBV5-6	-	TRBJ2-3	TGTGCCAGCAGCTACAACGGCGGGGATACGCAGTATTTT	CASSYNGGDTQYF
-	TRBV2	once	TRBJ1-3	TGTGCCAGCGGACGGACAGCGAACTCTGGAAACACCATATATTTT	CASGRTANSGNTIYF
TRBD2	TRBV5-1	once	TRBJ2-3	TGCGCCAGCAGCCCCGGGGGGAGATCTAGCACAGATACGCAGTATTTT	CASSPGGRSSTDTQYF
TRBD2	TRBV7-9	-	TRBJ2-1	TGTTCCAGCAGCCCCCAGTTGGGACTAGTGACCCACAATGAGCAGTTCTTC	CSSSPQLGLVTHNEQFF
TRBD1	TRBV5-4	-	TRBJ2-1	TGTGCCAGCAGCAAACAGGGGGCGTTTGAGCAGTTCTTC	CASSKQGAFEQFF
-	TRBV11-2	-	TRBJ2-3	TGTGCCAGCAGCGAGTTAGCGGTAGATACGCAGTATTTT	CASSELAVDTQYF
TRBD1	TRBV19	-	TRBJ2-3	TGTGCCAGTAGTATACAGGGGGCAGCTAGCACAGATACGCAGTATTTT	CASSIQGAASTDTQYF
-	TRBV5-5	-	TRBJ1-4	TGTGCCAGCAGCTGGACAACAGGGTTTATAACTAATGAAAAACTGTTTTTT	CASSWTTGFITNEKLFF
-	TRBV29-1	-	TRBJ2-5	TGCAGCGTTGACCGGGAGACCCAGTACTTC	CSVDRETQYF
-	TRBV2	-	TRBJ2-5	TGTGCCAGCAGTTCTCAAGAGACCCAGTACTTC	CASSSQETQYF
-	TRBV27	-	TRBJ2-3	TGTGCCAGCAGTTTAACGTCGGCAGGGCCCACAGATACGCAGTATTTT	CASSLTSAGPTDTQYF
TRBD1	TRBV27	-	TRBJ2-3	TGTGCCAGCAGTTATCGGGACAGGGGAAGAGATACGCAGTATTTT	CASSYRDRGRDTQYF
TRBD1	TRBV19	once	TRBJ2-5	TGTGCCAGTAGTAGAACAGGGGGTACACAAGAGACCCAGTACTTC	CASSRTGGTQETQYF
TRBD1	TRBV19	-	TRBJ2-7	TGTGCCAGTAGTCCCAGGGGACAGGGGGCAAGGGAGCAGTACTTC	CASSPRGQGAREQYF
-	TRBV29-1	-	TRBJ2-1	TGCAGTCTCCTGAGGCGGGGGCTCTACAATGAGCAGTTCTTC	CSLLRRGLYNEQFF
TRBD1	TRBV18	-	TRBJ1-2	TGTGCCAGCTCACCGGGACAGGGGGGTCAATATGGCTACACCTTC	CASSPGQGGQYGYTF
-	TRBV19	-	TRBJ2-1	TGTGCCAGTAAACGGGGTCTGAGCTCCTACAATGAGCAGTTCTTC	CASKRGLSSYNEQFF
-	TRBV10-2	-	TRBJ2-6	TGCGCCAGCAGTTATGGGAGTTCTGGGGCCAACGTCCTGACTTTC	CASSYGSSGANVLTF
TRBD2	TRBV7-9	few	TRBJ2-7	TGTTCCAGCAGCTCCCTCCCCGGACTAGCGGGATTCGAGCAGTACTTC	CSSSSLPGLAGFEQYF
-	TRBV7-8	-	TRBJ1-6	TGTGCCAGCAGCTTCGCCGGGAGCTCCTATAATTCACCCCTCCACTTT	CASSFAGSSYNSPLHF
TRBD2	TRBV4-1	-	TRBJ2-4	TGCGCCAGCAGCCCGACGCAACTAGCGGGGGGGCGCGTCGCCAAAAACATTCAGTACTTC	CASSPTQLAGGRVAKNIQYF
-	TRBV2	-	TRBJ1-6	TGTGCCAGCAGTGGGGGACAAATTTTACCCCTCCACTTT	CASSGGQILPLHF
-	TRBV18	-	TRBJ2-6	TGTGCCAGCTCAGGCGACTCTGGGGCCAACGGCCTGACTTTC	CASSGDSGANGLTF
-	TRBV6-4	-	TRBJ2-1	TGTGCCAGCAGCCCGGACGGGACAACCTACAATGAGCAGTTCTTC	CASSPDGTTYNEQFF
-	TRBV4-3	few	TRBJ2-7	TGCGCCAGCAGCCAAGGTTTACAGGGCTCAAGCTCCTACGAGCAGTACTTC	CASSQGLQGSSSYEQYF
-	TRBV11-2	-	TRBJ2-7	TGTGCCAGCAGCGCCACCCTTCCAAGAGACTCCTCCTACGAGCAGTACTTC	CASSATLPRDSSYEQYF
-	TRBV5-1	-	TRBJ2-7	TGCGCCAGCAGCCGGATGGAGCGGCAAGATTCCTACGAGCAGTACTTC	CASSRMERQDSYEQYF
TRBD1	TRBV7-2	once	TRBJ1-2	TGTGCCAGCAGCCTTGTTCCGACAGGGACTAACTATGGCTACACCTTC	CASSLVPTGTNYGYTF
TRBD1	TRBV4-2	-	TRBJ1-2	TGTGCCAGCAGCCAAGCCAGGACAGGGAGTCCCTATGGCTACACCTTC	CASSQARTGSPYGYTF
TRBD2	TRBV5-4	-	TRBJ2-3	TGTGCCAGCAGCTTGGCTAGCGGGAGTAGGGATACGCAGTATTTT	CASSLASGSRDTQYF
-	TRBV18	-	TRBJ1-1	TGTGCCAGCTCACCTCGAGGACTTCAGAACACTGAAGCTTTCTTT	CASSPRGLQNTEAFF